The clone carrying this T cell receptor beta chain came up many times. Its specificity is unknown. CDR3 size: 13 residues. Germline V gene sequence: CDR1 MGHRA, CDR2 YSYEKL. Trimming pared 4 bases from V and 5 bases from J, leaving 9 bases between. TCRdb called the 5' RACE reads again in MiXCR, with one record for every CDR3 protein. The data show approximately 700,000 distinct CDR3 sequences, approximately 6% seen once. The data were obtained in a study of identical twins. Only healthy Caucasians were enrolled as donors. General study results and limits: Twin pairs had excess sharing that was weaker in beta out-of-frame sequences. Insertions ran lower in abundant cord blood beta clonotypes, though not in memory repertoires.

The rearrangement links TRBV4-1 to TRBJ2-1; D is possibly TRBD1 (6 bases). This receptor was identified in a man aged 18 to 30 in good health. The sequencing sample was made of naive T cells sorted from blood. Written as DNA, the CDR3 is TGCGCCAGCAGCCGACAGGACCACAATGAGCAGTTCTTC. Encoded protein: CASSRQDHNEQFF.